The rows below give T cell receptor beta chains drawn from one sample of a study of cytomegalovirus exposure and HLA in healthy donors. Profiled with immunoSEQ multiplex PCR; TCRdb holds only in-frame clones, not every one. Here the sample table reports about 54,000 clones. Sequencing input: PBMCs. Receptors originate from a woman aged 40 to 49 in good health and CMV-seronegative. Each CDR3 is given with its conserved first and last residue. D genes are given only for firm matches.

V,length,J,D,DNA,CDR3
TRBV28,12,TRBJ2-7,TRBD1,TGTGCCACGGGGACAGGGGGCTACGAGCAGTACTTC,CATGTGGYEQYF
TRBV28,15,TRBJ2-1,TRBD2,TGTGCCAGCAGTGGGGGCGGTAGCGGGAACAATGAGCAGTTCTTC,CASSGGGSGNNEQFF
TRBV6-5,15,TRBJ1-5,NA,TGTGCCAGCAGTTACTCGGGGAGGGGGGATCAGCCCCAGCATTTT,CASSYSGRGDQPQHF
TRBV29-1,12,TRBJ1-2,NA,TGCAGCGTTGGCGGGGGGTGGACCGGCTACACCTTC,CSVGGGWTGYTF
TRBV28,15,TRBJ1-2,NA,TGTGCCAGCAGTCCACCCTCGAAAGGGGCCTATGGCTACACCTTC,CASSPPSKGAYGYTF
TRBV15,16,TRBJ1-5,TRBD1,TGTGCCACCAGCAGAGGGGGACAGGGAAGCAATCAGCCCCAGCATTTT,CATSRGGQGSNQPQHF
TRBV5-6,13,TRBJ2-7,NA,TGTGCCAGCAGCTTACTGGGAGCCTACGAGCAGTACTTC,CASSLLGAYEQYF
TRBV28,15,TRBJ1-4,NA,TGTGCCAGCAGTTTACAGGGTGCAACTAATGAAAAACTGTTTTTT,CASSLQGATNEKLFF
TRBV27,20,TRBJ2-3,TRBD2,TGTGCCAGCCTTTCCTTGTCCGGGACTAGCGGGGGCTCTAGCACAGATACGCAGTATTTT,CASLSLSGTSGGSSTDTQYF
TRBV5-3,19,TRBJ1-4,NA,TGTGCCAGAAGCCGGGCGTTGGACCTCTTCGGGGCAACTAATGAAAAACTGTTTTTT,CARSRALDLFGATNEKLFF
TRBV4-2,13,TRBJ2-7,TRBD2,TGTGCCAGCAGCCAGGGCGGGAGGTACGAGCAGTACTTC,CASSQGGRYEQYF
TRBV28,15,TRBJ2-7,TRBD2,TGTGCCAGCAGTCTCCGCGGGAGGACAGCTGACGAGCAGTACTTC,CASSLRGRTADEQYF
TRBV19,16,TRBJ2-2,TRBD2,TGTGCCAGTAGTATTCGCGGGGGGTCGGACACCGGGGAGCTGTTTTTT,CASSIRGGSDTGELFF
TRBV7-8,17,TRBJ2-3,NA,TGTGCCAGCAGCTTCCCCCGGCGAGCGGACCCCACAGATACGCAGTATTTT,CASSFPRRADPTDTQYF
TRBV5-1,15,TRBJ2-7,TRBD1,TGCGCCAGCAGCCATTCCGGGACAGGGAGCTACGAGCAGTACTTC,CASSHSGTGSYEQYF
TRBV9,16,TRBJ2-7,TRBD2,TGTGCCAGCAGCGAGGGACTAGCGGGCGGGCTCTACGAGCAGTACTTC,CASSEGLAGGLYEQYF
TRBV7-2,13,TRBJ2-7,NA,TGTGCCAGCAGTGTTACCCCTACAGGGGAGCAGTACTTC,CASSVTPTGEQYF
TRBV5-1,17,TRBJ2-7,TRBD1,TGCGCCAGCAGCTTTGTTGTGGGGACAGGAGAATACTACGAGCAGTACTTC,CASSFVVGTGEYYEQYF
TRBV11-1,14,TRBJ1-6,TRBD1,TGTGCCAGCAGCTCGGACAGGGTCAATTCACCCCTCCACTTT,CASSSDRVNSPLHF
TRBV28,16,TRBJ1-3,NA,TGTGCCAGCAGTTTAGAACAGATCCTCTCTGGAAACACCATATATTTT,CASSLEQILSGNTIYF
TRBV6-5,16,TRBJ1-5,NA,TGTGCCAGCAGTTCCTTCCAGGAAGCTGGCCATCAGCCCCAGCATTTT,CASSSFQEAGHQPQHF
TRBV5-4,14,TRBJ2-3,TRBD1,TGTGCCAGCAGCCAGGGACAGGGTAAGGATACGCAGTATTTT,CASSQGQGKDTQYF
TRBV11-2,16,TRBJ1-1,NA,TGTGCCAGCAGCCCCTCTCCACCGGGGGAGAACACTGAAGCTTTCTTT,CASSPSPPGENTEAFF
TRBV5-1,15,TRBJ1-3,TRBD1,TGCGCCAGCAGCTCTAGGACAGGGTCAAAAGGGACCATATATTTT,CASSSRTGSKGTIYF